Below, 5 T cell receptor beta chains from the same sample are listed, as sequenced in a study of human T cells and chemical hapten exposure. TCRdb re-derived calls from the RACE reads in MiXCR, one entry per CDR3 protein. The table has approximately 400,000 distinct CDR3 sequences, 5% to 6.5% seen once. Time point noted: pre-sensitization, week 0. Regarding treatment: therapeutic diphenylcyclopropenone sensitization with weekly scalp DPC. The sequenced sample was whole blood, obtained in connection with sensitization to the hapten diphenylcyclopropenone (DPC). The source of these receptors is a woman aged 50 to 65 with alopecia areata. Some clones in this sample may be carry-over from other donors' samples.

This clonotype was picked up many times. The CDR3 loop reads CASSYGLGLSTEAFF. The DNA of the CDR3 is TGTGCCAGCAGTTACGGACTGGGATTGAGCACTGAAGCTTTCTTT. The rearrangement joins TRBV6-2 or TRBV6-3 to TRBJ1-1, with D unresolved. The V and J ends lost 2 bases and 4 bases respectively, with 14 bases between them. The length of the CDR3 is 15 residues. CDR1 is MNHEY and CDR2 is SVGEGT in the germline V gene.

This chain links TRBV7-2 with TRBJ1-2; D is unclear. With 1 base removed from V and 0 bases from J, the gap between germline ends came to 12 bases. Germline values: CDR1 SGHTA, CDR2 FQGNSA. CDR3 length: 16 amino acids. CDR3 coding DNA: TGTGCCAGCAGCTTAGGAGCGGAAATGGCTAACTATGGCTACACCTTC. The encoded protein is CASSLGAEMANYGYTF.

This clonotype has ten or more counts. The J gene is TRBJ2-6, the V gene TRBV6-2 or TRBV6-3; possibly TRBD2 for D (6 bases). There are 17 residues in the CDR3. Germline V gives CDR1 MNHEY, CDR2 SVGEGT. Deletions cut 11 bases from V and 0 bases from J, with 20 bases between. In DNA form, the CDR3 reads TGTGCCGCAGGGAGGCGGGTCAACTTCTCTGGGGCCAACGTCCTGACTTTC. Protein sequence: CAAGRRVNFSGANVLTF.

The genes are TRBV29-1 and TRBJ1-1, with a weak D call TRBD1 (5 bases). The CDR3 consists of 13 residues. V dropped 6 bases and J dropped 3 bases, with 14 bases sitting between them. Germline values: CDR1 SQVTM, CDR2 ANQGSEA. DNA of the CDR3: TGCAGCGTGGGGACCGGAGGAGACACTGAAGCTTTCTTT. It translates to CSVGTGGDTEAFF.

A few counts support this clonotype. The chain joins TRBV29-1 to TRBJ2-6; D remains unclear. The CDR3 runs 15 residues. The germline V and J ends were trimmed by 4 bases and 0 bases, with 10 bases remaining between them. Germline CDR1 and CDR2: SQVTM and ANQGSEA. CDR3 residues: CSVAQMTSGANVLTF. As DNA, the CDR3 is TGCAGCGTTGCTCAGATGACCTCTGGGGCCAACGTCCTGACTTTC.